One and the same sample provided the 32 T cell receptor beta chains below, sequenced in a study of blood T cells in healthy people across ages. Together with a sample-barcoded 5' primer, a J-beta primer mix was included in a second PCR lasting roughly 6 to 12 cycles. Each CDR3 protein is one row after TCRdb ran MiXCR on the 5' RACE reads. The profile shows hundreds of thousands of distinct CDR3 sequences, roughly 49% of them singletons. The sequenced sample was blood. The receptors shown here come from a woman aged 60-70 years in good health.

The chain has TRBV4-3 and TRBJ1-4, with no clear D. The V gene lost 0 bases and the J gene lost 3 bases, with 17 bases spanning the gap. Germline V gene lookup returns CDR1 LGHNA and CDR2 YSLEER. The CDR3 has 18 amino acids. Here the CDR3 DNA reads TGCGCCAGCAGCCAAGATTTGTGGATGGGCAGAGCTAATGAAAAACTGTTTTTT. This translates into CASSQDLWMGRANEKLFF.

The gene calls are TRBV12-3 or TRBV12-4 and TRBJ2-5; a possible D gene is TRBD2 (5 bases). The CDR3 is 11 residues long. V lost 6 bases to trimming and J lost 11 bases, with 13 bases between them. The CDR3, as DNA: TGTGCCAGCAGCCAGACCTGGGAGCAGTACTTC. It codes for CASSQTWEQYF.

The chain combines TRBV7-9 with TRBJ1-1, with 8 bases identical to TRBD1. This CDR3 is 15 amino acids long. Trimming at V came to 4 bases and at J to 5 bases, leaving 9 bases not matched to a gene. CDR1 is SEHNR and CDR2 is FQNEAQ in the germline V gene (reference sequence). The CDR3 DNA reads TGTGCCAGCAGCTCTGGACAGGGAAGTAATACTGAAGCTTTCTTT. Protein product: CASSSGQGSNTEAFF. Drawing the rest from reference TRBV7-9 and TRBJ1-1, the complete variable domain is DTGVSQNPRHKITKRGQNVTFRCDPISEHNRLYWYRQTLGQGPEFLTYFQNEAQLEKSRLLSDRFSAERPKGSFSTLEIQRTEQGDSAMYLCASSSGQGSNTEAFFGQGTRLTVV.

The chain joins TRBV29-1 to TRBJ2-3; tentative D call: TRBD1 (6 bases). Germline V CDR1 and CDR2: SQVTM, ANQGSEA. There are 12 residues in the CDR3. V lost 6 bases and J 4 bases, leaving 11 bases between the germline ends. CDR3 in DNA: TGCAGCGTCGACAGGACAGCAGATACGCAGTATTTT. Its protein is CSVDRTADTQYF.

J is TRBJ2-4 and V is TRBV28; the D gene is possibly TRBD2 (5 bases). Judging by the DNA end, TRBJ2-7 fits better; the J call may be wrong. The CDR3 has 12 residues. CDR1 MDHEN and CDR2 SYDVKM come from the germline V gene. CDR3 sequence reads: CASKEARYEQYF. The CDR3 DNA sequence: TGTGCCAGCAAGGAGGCGCGCTACGAGCAGTACTTC.

This clonotype was found many times. In DNA form, the CDR3 reads TGCAGTGCCGCCCGGACTAGCGGGAGCAATGAGCAGTTCTTC. Its translation: CSAARTSGSNEQFF. This chain links TRBV20-1 with TRBJ2-1; 13 nucleotides line up with TRBD2. The CDR3 length is 14 residues. In germline, CDR1 is DFQATT, CDR2 SNEGSKA (reference sequence). The ends lost 6 bases at V and 6 bases at J; junction bases unmatched: 5.

This clonotype was observed once. The J gene is TRBJ1-6, the V gene TRBV12-3 or TRBV12-4, with D unresolved. CDR3 size: 15 residues. Trimming stripped 3 bases from V and 16 bases from J, with 22 bases between. The CDR3 DNA is TGTGCCAGCAGTTTTGGTTCTGGGTCAGCAGGTATTCTCCACTTT. Amino acid sequence: CASSFGSGSAGILHF.

The chain combines TRBV7-2 with TRBJ2-5; no clear D. The CDR3 is 14 residues long. The V end lost 1 base, the J end lost 6 bases, and 12 bases lay between the germline ends. Germline V gene lookup returns CDR1 SGHTA and CDR2 FQGNSA. The CDR3 loop is CASSLEGGQKTQYF. The CDR3 DNA is TGTGCCAGCAGCTTAGAGGGTGGTCAAAAGACCCAGTACTTC. The whole variable domain, remainder taken from reference TRBV7-2 and TRBJ2-5, is GAGVSQSPSNKVTEKGKDVELRCDPISGHTALYWYRQSLGQGLEFLIYFQGNSAPDKSGLPSDRFSAERTGGSVSTLTIQRTQQEDSAVYLCASSLEGGQKTQYFGPGTRLLVL.

V is TRBV7-2 and J is TRBJ1-2, with D perhaps matching TRBD1 (6 bases). CDR3 length equals 14 residues. Germline values: CDR1 SGHTA, CDR2 FQGNSA. V was cut by 3 bases and J by 7 bases, with 15 bases left in between. CDR3 sequence (DNA): TGTGCCAGCAGCTTGGACCGGGACATAGGTGGCTACACCTTC. Amino acids: CASSLDRDIGGYTF.

The genes are TRBV6-6 and TRBJ2-1; 10 nucleotides line up with TRBD1. This CDR3 spans 15 amino acids. Germline CDR1 is MNHNY and CDR2 is SVGAGI (reference sequence). V lost 4 bases to trimming and J lost 4 bases; unmatched junction nucleotides: 4. CDR3 sequence (DNA): TGTGCCAGCAGTTTCCCGGGACAGGGGTACAATGAGCAGTTCTTC. It encodes CASSFPGQGYNEQFF.

This clonotype was observed a handful of times. This sequence joins TRBV20-1 and TRBJ2-7; perhaps TRBD2 as D (7 bases). From germline, CDR1 is DFQATT and CDR2 SNEGSKA (reference sequence). V was pared by 1 base and J by 5 bases, with 18 bases between. The CDR3 is 15 residues long. In nucleotides, the CDR3 is TGCAGTGCTAGAGTCGAGGGGGGAGGGATCCACGAGCAGTACTTC. Translated, it gives CSARVEGGGIHEQYF.

Comments on this clonotype: The junction does not match germline at one end; this may be a read error. This chain connects TRBV6-2 or TRBV6-3 to TRBJ2-3; 8 bases agree with TRBD1. Germline V gene lookup returns CDR1 MNHEY and CDR2 SVGEGT. CDR3 length: 15 residues. CDR3 bases: TGTGCCAGCAGTCACTCGGACAGGGAAACAGATACGCAGTATTTT. This codes for CASSHSDRETDTQYF.

In its sample, this clonotype was seen a few times. CDR3 sequence reads: CASNGGGPDSRQETQYF. The CDR3, as DNA: TGTGCCAGCAACGGGGGCGGACCGGACTCTAGACAAGAGACCCAGTACTTC. The chain has TRBV28 and TRBJ2-5; D might be TRBD1 or TRBD2, each matching 6 bases. This CDR3 spans 17 amino acids. The V end lost 7 bases, the J end lost 2 bases, and 23 bases lay between the germline ends. CDR1 and CDR2 from the germline V gene are MDHEN and SYDVKM.

The genes are TRBV27 and TRBJ2-7; a possible D gene is TRBD1 (5 bases). The germline CDR1 and CDR2 sequences are MNHEY and SMNVEV (reference sequence). The V end was cut by 5 bases, the J end by 4 bases, with 18 bases between. The CDR3 contains 15 residues. This CDR3 reads CASSVTVKGLYEQYF. For the CDR3, the DNA is TGTGCCAGCAGTGTGACAGTCAAGGGGTTATACGAGCAGTACTTC.

The chain has TRBV20-1 and TRBJ2-3, with 7 nucleotides matching TRBD2. The V segment lost 6 bases and the J segment 3 bases; nucleotides outside the gene matches: 6. This CDR3 region has 13 residues. Germline assignment: CDR1 DFQATT and CDR2 SNEGSKA (reference sequence). DNA of the CDR3: TGCAGTGCCGACGGCGGGAGAACAGATACGCAGTATTTT. Amino acid sequence: CSADGGRTDTQYF.

This clonotype was seen once. V is TRBV20-1 and J is TRBJ2-1; 7 nucleotides match TRBD2. This CDR3 has 13 amino acids. The germline V gene encodes CDR1 DFQATT and CDR2 SNEGSKA (reference sequence). Germline trimming cut 3 bases from V and 10 bases from J; bases unmatched to any gene: 9. In DNA form, the CDR3 reads TGCAGTGCTAGGAGGCTAGCGGCACAAGAGCAGTTCTTC. Translating it yields CSARRLAAQEQFF.

The chain has TRBV6-1 and TRBJ1-1; D gene unclear. The CDR3 covers 14 residues. The germline gives CDR1 MNHNS, CDR2 SASEGT. Trimming cost V 7 bases and J 4 bases, with 16 bases left between them. The CDR3 DNA is TGTGCCAGCAATGCCGGCATGATCGGCACTGAAGCTTTCTTT. This translates into CASNAGMIGTEAFF.

This clonotype appeared a few times. This chain links TRBV20-1 with TRBJ2-5, with a tentative D call TRBD1 (5 bases). Germline loops: CDR1 DFQATT, CDR2 SNEGSKA (reference sequence). The V gene lost 3 bases and the J gene lost 1 base, with 15 bases spanning the gap. The CDR3 extends over 15 amino acids. The CDR3, as DNA: TGCAGTGCTAGCGATGCGCAGGGCCCCCAAGAGACCCAGTACTTC. Its translation: CSASDAQGPQETQYF.

The chain is built from TRBV28 and TRBJ1-1; tentatively, D is TRBD1 (5 bases). V was trimmed by 5 bases and J by 4 bases, leaving 23 bases between them. Germline CDR1 and CDR2: MDHEN and SYDVKM. CDR3 size: 17 residues. CDR3: CASSSPRDPDSGTEAFF. CDR3 bases: TGTGCCAGCAGTAGCCCCCGGGACCCTGATTCGGGCACTGAAGCTTTCTTT.

This clonotype was seen a handful of times. The CDR3 spells CASKGVYSGANVLTF. The CDR3 region has the DNA TGTGCCAGCAAGGGGGTCTACTCTGGGGCCAACGTCCTGACTTTC. The chain combines TRBV6-5 with TRBJ2-6; D may be TRBD1 (6 bases). Germline lookup yields CDR1 MNHEY and CDR2 SVGAGI. The germline V and J ends were trimmed by 7 bases and 0 bases, with 10 bases remaining between them. The CDR3 is 15 amino acids.

This chain links TRBV20-1 with TRBJ2-5, with 14 bases fitting TRBD2. The germline gives CDR1 DFQATT, CDR2 SNEGSKA (reference sequence). V shed 3 bases and J 5 bases; nucleotides not matched to a gene: 11. CDR3 length: 17 amino acids. The CDR3 here is CSARKPGTSGSTETQYF. CDR3 bases: TGCAGTGCTAGGAAGCCCGGGACTAGCGGGAGTACGGAGACCCAGTACTTC.

The V and J genes are TRBV7-3 and TRBJ2-4; D not certain. The J call may be wrong; the DNA end is better matched by TRBJ2-7. The CDR3 runs 13 residues. CDR1 and CDR2 from the germline V gene are SGHTA and FQGTGA. The CDR3, as DNA: TGTGCCAGCAGCTTATTTATGGGCTACGAGCAGTACTTC. Protein: CASSLFMGYEQYF.

Points on this clonotype: Possible read error: a much larger clone is one base away. The chain combines TRBV4-3 with TRBJ2-1, with TRBD1 matching over 9 bases. Losses at the gene ends were 3 bases for V and 7 bases for J; bases not matched to a gene: 16. The germline V gene encodes CDR1 LGHNA and CDR2 YSLEER. This CDR3 spans 18 amino acids. The CDR3 coding sequence is TGCGCCAGCAGCCATGCCCTTTTGACAGGGGGTCGGGCAAATGAGCAGTTCTTC. This gives the protein CASSHALLTGGRANEQFF.

As to this clonotype: One junction end disagrees with the germline gene, perhaps due to a read error. The genes are TRBV29-1 and TRBJ2-3; either TRBD1 or TRBD2 may fit D (6 bases each). CDR1 SQVTM and CDR2 ANQGSEA come from the germline V gene. CDR3 length equals 13 residues. The CDR3 coding sequence is TGCAGCGTTGCGGGGGCTAGCACGGATACGCAGTATTTT. As protein: CSVAGASTDTQYF.

A few counts support this clonotype. The gene calls are TRBV10-3 and TRBJ1-6; 7 bases line up with TRBD1. CDR1 and CDR2 from the germline V gene are ENHRY and SYGVKD. With 6 bases clipped from V and 7 bases from J, the junction kept 6 bases outside the gene matches. The CDR3 is made up of 14 amino acids. The CDR3 spells CAISGQELNSPLHF. CDR3 nucleotides: TGTGCCATCAGCGGACAGGAACTAAATTCACCCCTCCACTTT.

The CDR3 nucleotides read TGTGCCACCAGTGATGCCGTCTGGGGGTCCTACAATGAGCAGTTCTTC. It specifies CATSDAVWGSYNEQFF. The chain combines TRBV24-1 with TRBJ2-1; either TRBD1 or TRBD2 may supply D (5 bases each). CDR1 and CDR2 from the germline V gene are KGHDR and SFDVKD. This CDR3 contains 16 residues. V shed 3 bases and J shed 1 base, with 12 bases lying between them.

This clonotype was seen only a few times. This chain uses TRBV5-1 with TRBJ2-1; possibly TRBD1 or TRBD2 for D (6 bases each). V dropped 1 base and J dropped 2 bases, with 10 bases sitting between them. Germline V gives CDR1 SGHRS, CDR2 YFSETQ. CDR3 size: 15 residues. The CDR3 DNA is TGCGCCAGCAGCTTGAATCGGGGGCCCTACAATGAGCAGTTCTTC. This gives the protein CASSLNRGPYNEQFF.

The J gene is TRBJ2-3, the V gene TRBV7-2, with 13 bases aligning to TRBD2. With 5 bases clipped from V and 4 bases from J, the junction kept 9 bases outside the gene matches. Germline CDR1 reads SGHTA; CDR2 reads FQGNSA. The CDR3 is 17 amino acids. The CDR3 nucleotides read TGTGCCAGCAGCCCAACACTAGCGGGAGGGCCTCCAGATACGCAGTATTTT. Protein: CASSPTLAGGPPDTQYF.

This clonotype was seen a few times. V gene TRBV7-2 combines with J gene TRBJ2-7; D call uncertain. This CDR3 is built from 14 residues. Germline V gene sequence: CDR1 SGHTA, CDR2 FQGNSA. V was shortened by 6 bases and J by 0 bases, with 12 bases between the two germline ends. The CDR3 region has the DNA TGTGCCAGCAGGAGCTCTGTGAGCTCCTACGAGCAGTACTTC. Amino acids: CASRSSVSSYEQYF.

This clonotype appeared a few times. The V call is TRBV14, the J call TRBJ2-7, with TRBD2 identical over 9 bases. Trimming took 5 bases from V and 6 from J; bases not matched to a gene: 8. The germline CDR1 and CDR2 sequences are SGHDN and FVKESK. The CDR3 consists of 14 residues. The CDR3 DNA follows: TGTGCCAGCAGCGAAAGCGGGGGGCTTGGCGAGCAGTACTTC. Amino acid sequence: CASSESGGLGEQYF.

CDR3: CSAKAGGRNEQFF. CDR3 DNA: TGCAGTGCTAAGGCTGGCGGGAGAAATGAGCAGTTCTTC. This chain links TRBV20-1 with TRBJ2-1; 7 positions match TRBD2. The J segment lost 7 bases and the V segment lost 4 bases, leaving 7 bases of the junction unmatched. Germline assignment: CDR1 DFQATT and CDR2 SNEGSKA (reference sequence). This CDR3 comprises 13 residues.

This clonotype turned up a few times. V is TRBV6-5 and J is TRBJ2-7; 11 nucleotides agree with TRBD2. The CDR3 has 14 residues. V lost 6 bases and J lost 6; bases outside the gene matches: 7. Germline V gene data show CDR1 as MNHEY and CDR2 as SVGAGI. The CDR3 sequence: CASRALAGGVEQYF. For the CDR3, the DNA is TGTGCCAGCAGAGCCCTAGCGGGAGGTGTCGAGCAGTACTTC.